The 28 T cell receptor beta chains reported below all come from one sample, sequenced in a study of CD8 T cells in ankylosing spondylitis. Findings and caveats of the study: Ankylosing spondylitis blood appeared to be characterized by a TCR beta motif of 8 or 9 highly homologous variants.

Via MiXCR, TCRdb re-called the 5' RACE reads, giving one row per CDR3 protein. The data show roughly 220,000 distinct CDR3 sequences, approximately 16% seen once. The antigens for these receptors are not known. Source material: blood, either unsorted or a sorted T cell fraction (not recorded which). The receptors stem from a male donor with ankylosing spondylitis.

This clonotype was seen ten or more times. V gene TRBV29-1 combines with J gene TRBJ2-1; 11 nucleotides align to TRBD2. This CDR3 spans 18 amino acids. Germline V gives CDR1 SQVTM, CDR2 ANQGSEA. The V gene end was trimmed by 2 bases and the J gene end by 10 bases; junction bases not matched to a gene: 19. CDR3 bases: TGCAGCGTTGAAAATATGGCTAGCGGGGGGTTTAAATTTTGGGAGCAGTTCTTC. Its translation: CSVENMASGGFKFWEQFF.

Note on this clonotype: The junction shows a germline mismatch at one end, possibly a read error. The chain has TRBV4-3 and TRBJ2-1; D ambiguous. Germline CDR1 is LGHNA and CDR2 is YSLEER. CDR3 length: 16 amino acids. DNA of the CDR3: TGCGCCAGCGGCCAAGACGTACTGAGCTCCTACAATGAGCAGTTCTTC. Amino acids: CASGQDVLSSYNEQFF.

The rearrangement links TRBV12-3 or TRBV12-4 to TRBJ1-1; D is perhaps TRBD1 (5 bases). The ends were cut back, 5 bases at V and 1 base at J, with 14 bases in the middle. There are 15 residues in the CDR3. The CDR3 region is CASSKRAGTNTEAFF. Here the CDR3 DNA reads TGTGCCAGCAGTAAGCGTGCCGGGACGAACACTGAAGCTTTCTTT.

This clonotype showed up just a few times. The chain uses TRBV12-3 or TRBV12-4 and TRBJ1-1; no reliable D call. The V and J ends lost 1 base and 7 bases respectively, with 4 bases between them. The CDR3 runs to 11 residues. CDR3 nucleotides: TGTGCCAGCAGTTTAGGGGTTGAAGCTTTCTTT. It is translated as CASSLGVEAFF.

CDR3 loop: CASRGADTEAFF. CDR3 nucleotides: TGCGCCAGCAGAGGGGCAGACACTGAAGCTTTCTTT. The chain employs TRBV5-1 and TRBJ1-1; D may be TRBD1 (5 bases). In germline, CDR1 is SGHRS, CDR2 YFSETQ. V was shortened by 5 bases and J by 3 bases, with 8 bases between the two germline ends. The CDR3 spans 12 residues.

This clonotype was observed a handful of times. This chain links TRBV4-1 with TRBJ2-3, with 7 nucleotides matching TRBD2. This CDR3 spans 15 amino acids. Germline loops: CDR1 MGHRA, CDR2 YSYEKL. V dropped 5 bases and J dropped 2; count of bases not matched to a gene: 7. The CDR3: CASSFSTSDTDTQYF. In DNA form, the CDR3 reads TGCGCCAGCAGCTTCTCTACTAGCGACACAGATACGCAGTATTTT.

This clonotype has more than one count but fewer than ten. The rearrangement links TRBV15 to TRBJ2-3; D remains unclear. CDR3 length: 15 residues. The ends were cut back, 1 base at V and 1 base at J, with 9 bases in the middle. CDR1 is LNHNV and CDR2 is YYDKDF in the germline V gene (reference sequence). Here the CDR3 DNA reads TGTGCCACCAGCAGAGGGATAAGCGGCACAGATACGCAGTATTTT. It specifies CATSRGISGTDTQYF. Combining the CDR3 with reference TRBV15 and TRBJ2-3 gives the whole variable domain DAMVIQNPRYQVTQFGKPVTLSCSQTLNHNVMYWYQQKSSQAPKLLFHYYDKDFNNEADTPDNFQSRRPNTSFCFLDIRSPGLGDTAMYLCATSRGISGTDTQYFGPGTRLTVL.

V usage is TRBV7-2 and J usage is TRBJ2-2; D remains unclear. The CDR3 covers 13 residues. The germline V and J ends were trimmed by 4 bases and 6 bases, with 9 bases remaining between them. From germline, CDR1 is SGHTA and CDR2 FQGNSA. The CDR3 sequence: CASSWVEAGELFF. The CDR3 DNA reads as TGTGCCAGCAGCTGGGTAGAAGCCGGGGAGCTGTTTTTT. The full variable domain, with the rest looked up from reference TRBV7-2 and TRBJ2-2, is GAGVSQSPSNKVTEKGKDVELRCDPISGHTALYWYRQSLGQGLEFLIYFQGNSAPDKSGLPSDRFSAERTGGSVSTLTIQRTQQEDSAVYLCASSWVEAGELFFGEGSRLTVL.

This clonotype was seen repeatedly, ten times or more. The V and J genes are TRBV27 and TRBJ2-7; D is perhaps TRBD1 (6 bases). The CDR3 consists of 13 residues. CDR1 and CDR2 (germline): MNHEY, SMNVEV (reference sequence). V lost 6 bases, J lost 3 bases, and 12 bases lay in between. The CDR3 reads CASSPSDSYEQYF. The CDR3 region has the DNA TGTGCCAGCAGCCCTTCGGACAGCTACGAGCAGTACTTC.

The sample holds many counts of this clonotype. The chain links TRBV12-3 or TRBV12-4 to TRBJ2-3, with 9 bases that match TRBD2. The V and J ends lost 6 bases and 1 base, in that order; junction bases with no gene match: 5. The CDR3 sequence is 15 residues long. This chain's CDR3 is CASRPWTSGTDTQYF. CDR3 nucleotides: TGTGCCAGCAGACCATGGACTAGCGGCACAGATACGCAGTATTTT.

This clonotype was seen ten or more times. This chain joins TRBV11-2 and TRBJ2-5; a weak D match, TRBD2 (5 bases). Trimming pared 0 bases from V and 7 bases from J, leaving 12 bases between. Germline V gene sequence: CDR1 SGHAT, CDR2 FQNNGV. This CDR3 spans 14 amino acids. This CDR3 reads CASSLEFGDRTQYF. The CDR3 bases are TGTGCCAGCAGCTTAGAGTTCGGGGATCGGACCCAGTACTTC.

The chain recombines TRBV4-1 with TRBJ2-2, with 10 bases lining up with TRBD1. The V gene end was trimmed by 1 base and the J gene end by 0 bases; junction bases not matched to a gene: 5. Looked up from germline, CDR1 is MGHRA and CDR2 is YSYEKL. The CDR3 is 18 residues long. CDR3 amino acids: CASSQVGGQGSNTGELFF. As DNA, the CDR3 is TGCGCCAGCAGCCAAGTGGGGGGACAGGGGTCGAACACCGGGGAGCTGTTTTTT.

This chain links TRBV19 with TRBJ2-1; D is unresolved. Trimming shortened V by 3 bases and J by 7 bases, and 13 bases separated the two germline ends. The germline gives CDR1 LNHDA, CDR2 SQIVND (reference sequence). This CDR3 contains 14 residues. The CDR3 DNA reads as TGTGCCAGTAGTATGGGTCTTATTGGGAATGAGCAGTTCTTC. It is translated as CASSMGLIGNEQFF.

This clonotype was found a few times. The CDR3 region has the DNA TGCAGTGCTAGAGGGGCCGTGAGTTTAGCGGGTGAACAAGAGACCCAGTACTTC. Protein: CSARGAVSLAGEQETQYF. V gene TRBV20-1 combines with J gene TRBJ2-5; 7 nucleotides align to TRBD2. Losses at the gene ends were 1 base for V and 2 bases for J; bases not matched to a gene: 16. This CDR3 spans 18 amino acids. The germline CDR1 and CDR2 sequences are DFQATT and SNEGSKA (reference sequence).

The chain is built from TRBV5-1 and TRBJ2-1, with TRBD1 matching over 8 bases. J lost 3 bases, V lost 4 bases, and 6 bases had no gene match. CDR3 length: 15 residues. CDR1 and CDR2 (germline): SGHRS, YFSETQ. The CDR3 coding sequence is TGCGCCAGCAGCCTCGGACAGGGCCGCTACAATGAGCAGTTCTTC. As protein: CASSLGQGRYNEQFF. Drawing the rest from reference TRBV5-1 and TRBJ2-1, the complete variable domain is KAGVTQTPRYLIKTRGQQVTLSCSPISGHRSVSWYQQTPGQGLQFLFEYFSETQRNKGNFPGRFSGRQFSNSRSEMNVSTLELGDSALYLCASSLGQGRYNEQFFGPGTRLTVL.

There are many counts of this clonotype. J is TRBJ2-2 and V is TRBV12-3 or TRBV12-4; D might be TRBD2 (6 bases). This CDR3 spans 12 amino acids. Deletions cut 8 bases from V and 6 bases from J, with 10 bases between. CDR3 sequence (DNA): TGTGCCAGCCAACCGGGAGCCGGGGAGCTGTTTTTT. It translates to CASQPGAGELFF.

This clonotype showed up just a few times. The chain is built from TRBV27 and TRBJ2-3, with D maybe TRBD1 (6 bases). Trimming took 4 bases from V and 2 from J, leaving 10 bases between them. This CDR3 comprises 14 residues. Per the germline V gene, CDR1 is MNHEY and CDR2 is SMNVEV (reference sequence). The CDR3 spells CASSYDRSTDTQYF. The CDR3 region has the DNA TGTGCCAGCAGTTATGACAGGTCCACAGATACGCAGTATTTT.

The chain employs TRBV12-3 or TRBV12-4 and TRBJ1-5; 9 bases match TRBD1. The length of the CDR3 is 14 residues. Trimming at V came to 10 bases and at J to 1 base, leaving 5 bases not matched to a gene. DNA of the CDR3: TGTGCCATCTCACAGGGGGCAAGCAATCAGCCCCAGCATTTT. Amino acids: CAISQGASNQPQHF.

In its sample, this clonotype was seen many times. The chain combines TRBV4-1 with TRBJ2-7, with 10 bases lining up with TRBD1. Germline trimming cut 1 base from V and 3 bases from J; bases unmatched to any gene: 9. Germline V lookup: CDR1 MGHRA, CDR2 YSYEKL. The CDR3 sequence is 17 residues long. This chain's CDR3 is CASSQGMGQGINYEQYF. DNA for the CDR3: TGCGCCAGCAGCCAAGGTATGGGACAGGGGATCAACTACGAGCAGTACTTC.

The CDR3 coding sequence is TGTGCCAGCAGGGCACTAGCGGGAGGGCCTCAGACCCAGTACTTC. Translating it yields CASRALAGGPQTQYF. This sequence joins TRBV6-1 and TRBJ2-5; TRBD2 agrees at 13 bases. This CDR3 spans 15 amino acids. J was trimmed by 6 bases and V by 6 bases; bases with no gene match: 7. CDR1 is MNHNS and CDR2 is SASEGT in the germline V gene.

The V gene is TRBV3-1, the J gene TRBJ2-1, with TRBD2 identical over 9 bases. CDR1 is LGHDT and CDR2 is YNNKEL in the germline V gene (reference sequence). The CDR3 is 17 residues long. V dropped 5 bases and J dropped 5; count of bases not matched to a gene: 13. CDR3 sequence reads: CASSETSGLGRHNEQFF. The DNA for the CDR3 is TGTGCCAGCAGCGAGACTAGCGGTTTGGGGCGCCACAATGAGCAGTTCTTC.

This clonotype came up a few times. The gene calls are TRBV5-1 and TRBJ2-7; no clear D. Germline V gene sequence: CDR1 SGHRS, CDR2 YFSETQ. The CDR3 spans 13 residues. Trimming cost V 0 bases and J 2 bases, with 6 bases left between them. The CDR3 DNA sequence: TGCGCCAGCAGCTTGGCCGAACCCTACGAGCAGTACTTC. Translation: CASSLAEPYEQYF.

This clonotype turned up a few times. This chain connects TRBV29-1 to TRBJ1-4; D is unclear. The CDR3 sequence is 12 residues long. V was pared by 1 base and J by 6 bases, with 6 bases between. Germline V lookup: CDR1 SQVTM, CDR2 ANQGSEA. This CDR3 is CSVEGKDEKLFF. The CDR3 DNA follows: TGCAGCGTTGAAGGCAAAGATGAAAAACTGTTTTTT.

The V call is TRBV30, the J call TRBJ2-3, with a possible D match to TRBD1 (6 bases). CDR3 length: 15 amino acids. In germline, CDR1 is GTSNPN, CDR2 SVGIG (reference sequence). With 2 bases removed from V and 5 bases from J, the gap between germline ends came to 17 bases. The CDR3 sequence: CAWSPSNRVVDTQYF. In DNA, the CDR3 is TGTGCCTGGAGTCCGTCCAACAGGGTAGTAGATACGCAGTATTTT.

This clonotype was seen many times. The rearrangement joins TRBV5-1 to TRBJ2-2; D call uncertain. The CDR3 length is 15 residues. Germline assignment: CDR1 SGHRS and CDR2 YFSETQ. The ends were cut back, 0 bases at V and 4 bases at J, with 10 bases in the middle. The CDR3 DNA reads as TGCGCCAGCAGCTTGGAGGTCCGCGGCACCGGGGAGCTGTTTTTT. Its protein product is CASSLEVRGTGELFF. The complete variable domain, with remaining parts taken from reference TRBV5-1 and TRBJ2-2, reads KAGVTQTPRYLIKTRGQQVTLSCSPISGHRSVSWYQQTPGQGLQFLFEYFSETQRNKGNFPGRFSGRQFSNSRSEMNVSTLELGDSALYLCASSLEVRGTGELFFGEGSRLTVL.

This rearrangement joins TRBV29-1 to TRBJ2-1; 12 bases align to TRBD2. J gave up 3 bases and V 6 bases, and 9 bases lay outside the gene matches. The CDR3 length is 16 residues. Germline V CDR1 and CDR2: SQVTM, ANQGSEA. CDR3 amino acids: CSVVGTSGLLYNEQFF. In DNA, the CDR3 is TGCAGCGTGGTGGGGACTAGCGGGCTTCTCTACAATGAGCAGTTCTTC.

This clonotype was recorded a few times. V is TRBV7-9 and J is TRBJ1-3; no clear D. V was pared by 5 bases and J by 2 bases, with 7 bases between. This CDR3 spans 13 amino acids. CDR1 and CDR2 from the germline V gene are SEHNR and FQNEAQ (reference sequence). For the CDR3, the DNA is TGTGCCAGCAGCCCAGTTGCTGGAAACACCATATATTTT. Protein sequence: CASSPVAGNTIYF.

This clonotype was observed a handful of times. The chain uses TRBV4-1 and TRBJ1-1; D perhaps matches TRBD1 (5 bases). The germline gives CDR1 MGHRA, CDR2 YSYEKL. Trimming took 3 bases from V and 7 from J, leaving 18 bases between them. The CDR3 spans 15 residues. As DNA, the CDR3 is TGCGCCAGCAGCCACCCCGATGGGTTGCAGGGTGAAGCTTTCTTT. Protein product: CASSHPDGLQGEAFF.